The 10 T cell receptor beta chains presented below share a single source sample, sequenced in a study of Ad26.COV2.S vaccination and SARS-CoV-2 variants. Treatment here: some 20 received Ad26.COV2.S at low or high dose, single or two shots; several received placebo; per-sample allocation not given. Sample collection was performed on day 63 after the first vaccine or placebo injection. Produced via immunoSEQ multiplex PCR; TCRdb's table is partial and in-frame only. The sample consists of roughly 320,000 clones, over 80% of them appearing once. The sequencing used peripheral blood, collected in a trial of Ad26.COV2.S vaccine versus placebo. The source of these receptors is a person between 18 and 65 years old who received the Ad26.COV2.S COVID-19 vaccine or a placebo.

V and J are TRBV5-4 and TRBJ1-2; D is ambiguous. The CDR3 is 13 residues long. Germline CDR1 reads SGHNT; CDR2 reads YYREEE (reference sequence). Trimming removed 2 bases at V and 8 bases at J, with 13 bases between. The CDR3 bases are TGTGCCAGCAGCTTAAATACCCAGGAGGGCTACACCTTC. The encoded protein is CASSLNTQEGYTF.

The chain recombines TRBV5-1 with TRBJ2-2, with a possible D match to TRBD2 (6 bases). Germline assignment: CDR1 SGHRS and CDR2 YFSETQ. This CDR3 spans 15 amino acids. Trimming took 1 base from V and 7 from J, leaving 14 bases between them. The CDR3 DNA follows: TGCGCCAGCAGCTTGCGCGCGGGGTCGGGCGGGGAGCTGTTTTTT. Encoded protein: CASSLRAGSGGELFF.

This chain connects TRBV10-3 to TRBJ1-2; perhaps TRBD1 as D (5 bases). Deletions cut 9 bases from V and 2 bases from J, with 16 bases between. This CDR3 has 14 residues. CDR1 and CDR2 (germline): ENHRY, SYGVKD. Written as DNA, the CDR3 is TGTGCCATTCAGTCCTTTGACAGAAACTATGGCTACACCTTC. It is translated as CAIQSFDRNYGYTF.

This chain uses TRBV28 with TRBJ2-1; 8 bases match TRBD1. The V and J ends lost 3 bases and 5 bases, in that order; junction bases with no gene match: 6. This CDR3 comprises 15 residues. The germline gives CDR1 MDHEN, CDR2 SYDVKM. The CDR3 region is CASSFGQGLHNEQFF. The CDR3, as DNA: TGTGCCAGCAGTTTCGGACAGGGTCTCCACAATGAGCAGTTCTTC.

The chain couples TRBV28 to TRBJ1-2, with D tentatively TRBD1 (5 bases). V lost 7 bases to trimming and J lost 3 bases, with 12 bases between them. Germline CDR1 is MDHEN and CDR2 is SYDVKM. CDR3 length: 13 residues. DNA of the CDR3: TGTGCCAGCACCGACAGTTCGTACTATGGCTACACCTTC. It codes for CASTDSSYYGYTF.

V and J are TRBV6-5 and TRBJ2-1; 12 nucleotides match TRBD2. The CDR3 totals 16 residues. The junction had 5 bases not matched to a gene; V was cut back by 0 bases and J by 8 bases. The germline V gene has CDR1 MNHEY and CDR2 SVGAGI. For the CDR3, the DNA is TGTGCCAGCAGTTACTCGACTAGCGGGGGACACTATGAGCAGTTCTTC. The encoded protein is CASSYSTSGGHYEQFF.

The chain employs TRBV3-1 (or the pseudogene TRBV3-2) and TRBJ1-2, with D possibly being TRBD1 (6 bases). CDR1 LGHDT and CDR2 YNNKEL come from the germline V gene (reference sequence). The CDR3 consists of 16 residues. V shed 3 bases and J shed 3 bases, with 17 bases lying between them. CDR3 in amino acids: CASSHLSRTAYYGYTF. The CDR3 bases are TGTGCCAGCAGCCACCTAAGCCGGACAGCCTACTATGGCTACACCTTC.

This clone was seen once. The DNA for the CDR3 is TGTGCCTTTGCCCGGGGAGATACGCAGTATTTT. Translation gives CAFARGDTQYF. This chain links TRBV28 with TRBJ2-3; tentative D call: TRBD2 (5 bases). The germline V gene encodes CDR1 MDHEN and CDR2 SYDVKM. The V end was cut by 11 bases, the J end by 5 bases, with 11 bases between. CDR3 size: 11 residues. The whole variable domain, remainder taken from reference TRBV28 and TRBJ2-3, is DVKVTQSSRYLVKRTGEKVFLECVQDMDHENMFWYRQDPGLGLRLIYFSYDVKMKEKGDIPEGYSVSREKKERFSLILESASTNQTSMYLCAFARGDTQYFGPGTRLTVL.

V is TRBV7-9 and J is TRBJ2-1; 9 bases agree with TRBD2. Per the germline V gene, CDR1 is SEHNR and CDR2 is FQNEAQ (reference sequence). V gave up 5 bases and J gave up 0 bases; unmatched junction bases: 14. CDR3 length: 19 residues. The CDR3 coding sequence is TGTGCCAGCAGCGGTAGCGGGGGTGGGGACTCGAGCTCCTACAATGAGCAGTTCTTC. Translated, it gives CASSGSGGGDSSSYNEQFF.

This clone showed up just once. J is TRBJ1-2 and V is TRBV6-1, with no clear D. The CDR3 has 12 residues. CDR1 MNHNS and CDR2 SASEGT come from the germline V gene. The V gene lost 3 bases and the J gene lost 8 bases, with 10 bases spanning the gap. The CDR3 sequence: CASSEVIVGYTF. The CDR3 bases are TGTGCCAGCAGTGAGGTAATAGTGGGCTACACCTTC.